Listed here are 11 T cell receptor beta chains from one sample, sequenced in a study of blood T cell repertoires in COVID-19. Assay: immunoSEQ multiplex PCR; the TCRdb copy retains only in-frame clones and omits some. The sample lists about 220,000 clones; roughly nine tenths were seen once. The sequenced sample consisted of peripheral blood. The receptors were sampled from a man in his forties or fifties with active or convalescent COVID-19.

This clone was seen more than once but under ten times. The chain carries TRBV28 and TRBJ2-7; D might be TRBD1 (6 bases). This CDR3 is 14 amino acids long. Germline loops: CDR1 MDHEN, CDR2 SYDVKM. The V end lost 2 bases, the J end lost 1 base, and 9 bases lay between the germline ends. DNA of the CDR3: TGTGCCAGCAGTTTACAGGGGAAGTCCTACGAGCAGTACTTC. Its translation: CASSLQGKSYEQYF.

This chain connects TRBV28 to TRBJ2-1; TRBD2 matches 10 bases. This CDR3 contains 16 residues. V shed 6 bases, J shed 3 bases, and the junction held 8 bases outside the gene matches. Germline V gene lookup returns CDR1 MDHEN and CDR2 SYDVKM. The CDR3 region has the DNA TGTGCCAGCAGCCTCGGACTAGCGGTTTACTACAATGAGCAGTTCTTC. Translated, it gives CASSLGLAVYYNEQFF.

V is TRBV6-1 and J is TRBJ1-2; 10 bases map to TRBD1. With 3 bases clipped from V and 1 base from J, the junction kept 5 bases outside the gene matches. Per the germline V gene, CDR1 is MNHNS and CDR2 is SASEGT. The CDR3 runs 16 residues. CDR3 sequence (DNA): TGTGCCAGCAGTGATACCGACAGGGGGCTTAACTATGGCTACACCTTC. Amino acid sequence: CASSDTDRGLNYGYTF.

The genes are TRBV28 and TRBJ1-3; TRBD1 agrees at 11 bases. J lost 5 bases, V lost 3 bases, and 6 bases had no gene match. CDR1 is MDHEN, CDR2 SYDVKM, per germline. The CDR3 consists of 16 residues. CDR3 nucleotide sequence: TGTGCCAGCAGTTTTACCGGGACAGGGGGAAGAAACACCATATATTTT. It encodes CASSFTGTGGRNTIYF.

The J gene is TRBJ2-5, the V gene TRBV27; 11 positions match TRBD2. Unmatched junction bases numbered 9, after V lost 5 bases and J lost 1 base. This CDR3 has 17 amino acids. The germline gives CDR1 MNHEY, CDR2 SMNVEV (reference sequence). CDR3 DNA sequence: TGTGCCAGCAGTCCCCTAATAGCGGGGGGGATCCAAGAGACCCAGTACTTC. It encodes CASSPLIAGGIQETQYF.

The table lists this clone with a count of one. This chain uses TRBV19 with TRBJ1-5, with 8 bases matching TRBD1. V gave up 3 bases and J gave up 6 bases; unmatched junction bases: 4. The CDR3 sequence is 14 residues long. Germline CDR1 LNHDA, CDR2 SQIVND (reference sequence). The CDR3 DNA is TGTGCCAGTAGTATGACAGGGGCATCTCAGCCCCAGCATTTT. Protein product: CASSMTGASQPQHF.

The rearrangement links TRBV5-5 to TRBJ1-2; TRBD1 agrees at 7 bases. The J segment lost 7 bases and the V segment lost 4 bases, leaving 13 bases of the junction unmatched. This CDR3 region has 15 residues. Germline CDR1 and CDR2: SGHKS and YYEKEE (reference sequence). The CDR3 sequence: CASSQEAQGPLGYTF. In DNA form, the CDR3 reads TGTGCCAGCAGCCAAGAGGCACAGGGGCCCCTTGGCTACACCTTC. The entire variable domain, with the rest obtained from reference TRBV5-5 and TRBJ1-2, is as follows: DAGVTQSPTHLIKTRGQQVTLRCSPISGHKSVSWYQQVLGQGPQFIFQYYEKEERGRGNFPDRFSARQFPNYSSELNVNALLLGDSALYLCASSQEAQGPLGYTFGSGTRLTVV.

The chain combines TRBV7-9 with TRBJ1-1; 7 bases are shared with TRBD1. V was pared by 5 bases and J by 1 base, with 7 bases of the junction left unmatched. CDR1 is SEHNR, CDR2 FQNEAQ, per germline (reference sequence). The CDR3 has 15 residues. The CDR3 sequence is CASSGPGTENTEAFF. CDR3 DNA: TGTGCCAGCAGCGGACCCGGGACAGAGAACACTGAAGCTTTCTTT.

In DNA, the CDR3 is TGTGCTAGTGCCTCGGGGGGGCCACGGACCGGGGAGCTGTTTTTT. It yields the protein CASASGGPRTGELFF. V and J are TRBV12-5 and TRBJ2-2, with 8 bases identical to TRBD2. The ends lost 7 bases at V and 5 bases at J; junction bases unmatched: 9. Germline-derived CDR1 and CDR2 are LGHNT and FRNRAP. The CDR3 totals 15 residues.

Comments on this clone: This sample also contains other DNA sequences that code for the same CDR3. V and J are TRBV5-8 and TRBJ1-1, with 9 bases matching TRBD1. The germline V gene encodes CDR1 SGHTS and CDR2 YDEGEE. This CDR3 is 14 amino acids long. Trimming took 2 bases from V and 4 from J; bases not matched to a gene: 3. The CDR3 region is CASSLQGAGTEAFF. The CDR3 nucleotides read TGTGCCAGCAGCTTACAGGGGGCGGGCACTGAAGCTTTCTTT.

The rearrangement joins TRBV5-1 to TRBJ1-2; TRBD1 matches 9 bases. Germline V lookup: CDR1 SGHRS, CDR2 YFSETQ. J gave up 2 bases and V 4 bases, and 6 bases lay outside the gene matches. The CDR3 has 15 amino acids. The chain's CDR3 is CASSPRTGANYGYTF. CDR3 sequence (DNA): TGCGCCAGCAGCCCGCGGACAGGGGCAAACTATGGCTACACCTTC. Filled out from reference TRBV5-1 and TRBJ1-2, the complete variable domain reads KAGVTQTPRYLIKTRGQQVTLSCSPISGHRSVSWYQQTPGQGLQFLFEYFSETQRNKGNFPGRFSGRQFSNSRSEMNVSTLELGDSALYLCASSPRTGANYGYTFGSGTRLTVV.